This paragraph covers one TCR beta chain sequence. Its antigen is not known. The data were taken from a study of monozygotic twins with inflammatory bowel disease. Per sample, reverse transcription was split into eight reactions. TCRdb re-called the 5' RACE reads, yielding one record per CDR3 amino acid sequence without DNA. There are about 160,000 distinct CDR3 sequences in the sample, with about 2.7% held by the top ten. Overall study findings and caveats: IBD patients carried less diverse TCRbeta repertoires (inverse Simpson) than healthy co-twins.

The sequence derives from a human donor with ulcerative colitis or Crohn's disease, or a healthy co-twin of an affected twin (not recorded which). The sample taken for sequencing was blood.

The CDR3 spells CASSFGQGVETQYF. The chain is built from TRBV7-9 and TRBJ2-5; checking the TCRdb D call of TRBD1 is not possible without DNA. Per germline, CDR1 SEHNR and CDR2 FQNEAQ (reference sequence). The CDR3 has 14 amino acids. The full variable domain, with the rest looked up from reference TRBV7-9 and TRBJ2-5, is DTGVSQNPRHKITKRGQNVTFRCDPISEHNRLYWYRQTLGQGPEFLTYFQNEAQLEKSRLLSDRFSAERPKGSFSTLEIQRTEQGDSAMYLCASSFGQGVETQYFGPGTRLLVL.